These 28 T cell receptor beta chains were sequenced from one sample in a study of T-cell reconstitution after alpha-beta-depleted transplantation in children. Preparation of the TCRbeta library involved a method that used unique molecular identifiers. TCRdb processed the PCR reads anew with MiXCR; each CDR3 protein has one entry. The sample shows some 220,000 distinct CDR3 sequences, approximately 10% of them seen only once. The sample was PBMCs, taken before TCRalphabeta/CD19-depleted stem cell transplant. The source is a child younger than two with acute myeloid leukemia, due to receive a stem cell transplant.

By proportion, this clonotype is medium-sized. This chain links TRBV12-3 or TRBV12-4 with TRBJ2-6; no clear D gene. V shed 5 bases and J shed 0 bases, with 8 bases lying between them. CDR3 length: 15 residues. The chain's CDR3 is CASSPQDSGANVLTF. The CDR3 DNA reads as TGTGCCAGCAGTCCGCAGGACTCTGGGGCCAACGTCCTGACTTTC.

This clonotype occurred many times. The chain links TRBV20-1 to TRBJ2-3; no clear D. CDR1 and CDR2 from the germline V gene are DFQATT and SNEGSKA (reference sequence). V lost 2 bases and J lost 1, with 7 bases in between. There are 13 residues in the CDR3. The CDR3 spells CSARHTRTDTQYF. The CDR3 DNA is TGCAGTGCTAGACATACACGCACAGATACGCAGTATTTT.

This clonotype was recorded many times. The chain carries TRBV7-8 and TRBJ1-5; maybe TRBD1 (6 bases). V lost 5 bases, J lost 4 bases, and 18 bases lay in between. Germline V lookup: CDR1 SGHVS, CDR2 FQNEAQ. CDR3 length: 16 residues. DNA for the CDR3: TGTGCCAGCAGCCCTCGGGGGGGGACATTAAATCAGCCCCAGCATTTT. Protein product: CASSPRGGTLNQPQHF.

This clonotype was recorded many times. V and J are TRBV20-1 and TRBJ2-1; D is undetermined. Germline V gene sequence: CDR1 DFQATT, CDR2 SNEGSKA (reference sequence). V gave up 3 bases and J gave up 4 bases, with 13 bases separating them. There are 14 residues in the CDR3. This CDR3 reads CSARSLVRYNEQFF. CDR3 in DNA: TGCAGTGCTAGGTCCCTCGTAAGGTACAATGAGCAGTTCTTC.

This clonotype appeared many times. This chain joins TRBV5-1 and TRBJ1-4, with D possibly matching TRBD1 (5 bases). Trimming pared 1 base from V and 5 bases from J, leaving 9 bases between. The CDR3 is made up of 14 amino acids. Germline loops: CDR1 SGHRS, CDR2 YFSETQ. The CDR3 here is CASSLWDLNEKLFF. CDR3 coding DNA: TGCGCCAGCAGCTTGTGGGACCTCAATGAAAAACTGTTTTTT.

The CDR3 sequence: CASSQSGTGNYGYTF. The CDR3 nucleotides read TGTGCCAGCAGCCAATCCGGGACAGGGAACTATGGCTACACCTTC. The chain employs TRBV3-1 and TRBJ1-2, with 9 bases that match TRBD1. V gave up 2 bases and J gave up 2 bases; unmatched junction bases: 3. Germline V gene data show CDR1 as LGHDT and CDR2 as YNNKEL (reference sequence). The CDR3 extends over 15 amino acids.

This clonotype was seen many times. V is TRBV6-2 or TRBV6-3 and J is TRBJ2-1; a weak D match, TRBD1 (6 bases). V was cut by 5 bases and J by 6 bases, with 17 bases left in between. The CDR3 sequence is 15 residues long. Germline V gene lookup returns CDR1 MNHEY and CDR2 SVGEGT. This CDR3 reads CASSPAEQGPNEQFF. DNA for the CDR3: TGTGCCAGCAGTCCGGCGGAACAGGGCCCCAATGAGCAGTTCTTC.

This clonotype appeared many times. The V gene is TRBV20-1, the J gene TRBJ1-5, with 8 bases fitting TRBD1. V lost 3 bases to trimming and J lost 1 base; unmatched junction nucleotides: 8. The CDR3 covers 16 residues. Germline V gene data show CDR1 as DFQATT and CDR2 as SNEGSKA (reference sequence). This CDR3 reads CSASYRAGGSNQPQHF. The CDR3 DNA is TGCAGTGCTAGTTATAGGGCAGGGGGCAGCAATCAGCCCCAGCATTTT.

This clonotype was detected ten times or more. The rearrangement links TRBV28 to TRBJ2-1; a weak D match, TRBD1 (7 bases). The CDR3 is 16 residues long. Germline CDR1 MDHEN, CDR2 SYDVKM. V shed 6 bases and J shed 2 bases, with 17 bases lying between them. The CDR3 nucleotides read TGTGCCAGCAGCCCAGGGGGAGTAGCGGCCTACAATGAGCAGTTCTTC. Protein product: CASSPGGVAAYNEQFF. Using reference TRBV28 and TRBJ2-1 for the parts outside the CDR3, the full variable domain is DVKVTQSSRYLVKRTGEKVFLECVQDMDHENMFWYRQDPGLGLRLIYFSYDVKMKEKGDIPEGYSVSREKKERFSLILESASTNQTSMYLCASSPGGVAAYNEQFFGPGTRLTVL.

This chain links TRBV3-1 with TRBJ2-5; unclear D gene. Deletions cut 1 base from V and 2 bases from J, with 8 bases between. The CDR3 consists of 14 residues. Germline CDR1 LGHDT, CDR2 YNNKEL (reference sequence). As DNA, the CDR3 is TGTGCCAGCAGCCAAGCGTTATATCAAGAGACCCAGTACTTC. This sequence encodes CASSQALYQETQYF.

This clonotype was seen repeatedly, ten times or more. The chain recombines TRBV7-9 with TRBJ2-7; D not resolved. Germline values: CDR1 SEHNR, CDR2 FQNEAQ (reference sequence). Trimming took 1 base from V and 2 from J, leaving 9 bases between them. The CDR3 extends over 14 amino acids. CDR3 sequence (DNA): TGTGCCAGCAGCTTAGTCCCAGAAACCTACGAGCAGTACTTC. Its translation: CASSLVPETYEQYF.

This chain connects TRBV5-5 to TRBJ2-5; D is undetermined. Germline CDR1 is SGHKS and CDR2 is YYEKEE (reference sequence). The CDR3 sequence is 14 residues long. V was pared by 4 bases and J by 2 bases, with 12 bases between. CDR3 sequence: CASSLAVGQETQYF. The CDR3 DNA reads as TGTGCCAGCAGCCTGGCGGTCGGACAAGAGACCCAGTACTTC.

Ten or more counts support this clonotype. The junction and the germline gene differ at one end; a read error may be behind it. The chain combines TRBV20-1 with TRBJ2-1, with 14 bases identical to TRBD2. The CDR3 length is 16 residues. Germline V gene sequence: CDR1 DFQATT, CDR2 SNEGSKA (reference sequence). The CDR3 DNA sequence: TGCAGCGCTACGGGGGGGACTAGCGGGAGTTACAATGAGCAGTTCTTC. Translated: CSATGGTSGSYNEQFF.

In this sample, this clonotype turned up many times. The V and J genes are TRBV20-1 and TRBJ1-5; 9 nucleotides align to TRBD1. The junction had 11 bases not matched to a gene; V was cut back by 5 bases and J by 6 bases. The CDR3 spans 15 residues. Germline values: CDR1 DFQATT, CDR2 SNEGSKA (reference sequence). CDR3 region: CSAPPGQGGFQPQHF. The CDR3 DNA sequence: TGCAGTGCTCCCCCGGGACAGGGAGGTTTTCAGCCCCAGCATTTT.

The genes are TRBV20-1 and TRBJ2-4, with D perhaps TRBD1 (7 bases). Germline values: CDR1 DFQATT, CDR2 SNEGSKA (reference sequence). This CDR3 spans 14 amino acids. V was shortened by 0 bases and J by 8 bases, with 14 bases between the two germline ends. The CDR3 sequence: CSARDNAGGYIQYF. Here the CDR3 DNA reads TGCAGTGCTAGAGATAATGCAGGGGGGTACATTCAGTACTTC.

This clonotype was seen a few times. This chain uses TRBV12-3 or TRBV12-4 with TRBJ1-2; D ambiguous. V gave up 6 bases and J gave up 6 bases, with 17 bases separating them. The CDR3 totals 14 residues. CDR3 in DNA: TGTGCCAGCAGCCCCCCCCCTAGTCGGGATGGCTACACCTTC. It specifies CASSPPPSRDGYTF.

In its sample, this clonotype was seen many times. The rearrangement joins TRBV7-2 to TRBJ2-1, with a weak D call TRBD2 (6 bases). V dropped 5 bases and J dropped 12 bases, with 23 bases sitting between them. The CDR3 length is 15 residues. Germline V CDR1 and CDR2: SGHTA, FQGNSA. This CDR3 reads CASSPSSGLLSGQFF. CDR3 DNA sequence: TGTGCCAGCAGCCCAAGCTCGGGACTTCTGAGCGGGCAGTTCTTC.

This clonotype appeared a few times. The chain links TRBV28 to TRBJ1-2; D gene unclear. The CDR3 spans 15 residues. Trimming left V 3 bases short and J 0 bases short, with 11 bases between. In germline, CDR1 is MDHEN, CDR2 SYDVKM. The CDR3, as DNA: TGTGCCAGCAGTTTTTTCCGGCTAGCTAACTATGGCTACACCTTC. Encoded protein: CASSFFRLANYGYTF.

This clonotype was seen many times. The chain has TRBV20-1 and TRBJ2-2; D tentatively reads TRBD1 or TRBD2 (5 bases each). The CDR3 consists of 15 residues. The V and J ends lost 0 bases and 4 bases respectively, with 12 bases between them. Germline V lookup: CDR1 DFQATT, CDR2 SNEGSKA (reference sequence). CDR3 region: CSARDGTGRTGELFF. The CDR3 DNA reads TGCAGTGCTAGAGACGGGACGGGACGCACCGGGGAGCTGTTTTTT.

The chain uses TRBV29-1 and TRBJ2-3; D not resolved. V was cut by 0 bases and J by 2 bases, with 3 bases left in between. The CDR3 runs to 12 residues. Germline lookup yields CDR1 SQVTM and CDR2 ANQGSEA. The CDR3: CSVEDFTDTQYF. The CDR3 nucleotides are TGCAGCGTTGAAGATTTCACAGATACGCAGTATTTT.

This clonotype was counted at least ten times. The J gene is TRBJ1-3, the V gene TRBV28; the D is unclear. The CDR3 is made up of 15 amino acids. Germline CDR1 MDHEN, CDR2 SYDVKM. Trimming left V 7 bases short and J 0 bases short, with 13 bases between. DNA of the CDR3: TGTGCCAGCAAAGTGGGCGCTTCCTCTGGAAACACCATATATTTT. The encoded protein is CASKVGASSGNTIYF.

This clonotype came up many times. The V gene is TRBV19, the J gene TRBJ2-5; no definite D call. CDR1 is LNHDA, CDR2 SQIVND, per germline (reference sequence). This CDR3 comprises 13 residues. Deletions cut 3 bases from V and 2 bases from J, with 7 bases between. The CDR3 bases are TGTGCCAGTAGTATCTACAAACAAGAGACCCAGTACTTC. Encoded protein: CASSIYKQETQYF. The full variable domain, in which reference TRBV19 and TRBJ2-5 provide the parts outside the CDR3, is DGGITQSPKYLFRKEGQNVTLSCEQNLNHDAMYWYRQDPGQGLRLIYYSQIVNDFQKGDIAEGYSVSREKKESFPLTVTSAQKNPTAFYLCASSIYKQETQYFGPGTRLLVL.

This clonotype was seen more than once but under ten times. The V gene is TRBV12-5, the J gene TRBJ1-5; 7 bases line up with TRBD1. Trimming removed 5 bases from V and 3 bases from J; junction bases left unmatched: 10. CDR1 and CDR2 (germline): LGHNT, FRNRAP. The CDR3 is 16 amino acids. CDR3 protein: CASGLNRDRNNQPQHF. Here the CDR3 DNA reads TGTGCTAGTGGTCTAAACCGGGACAGAAACAATCAGCCCCAGCATTTT.

The sample holds many counts of this clonotype. The chain recombines TRBV5-1 with TRBJ2-3; D might be TRBD2 (5 bases). Trimming shortened V by 3 bases and J by 2 bases, and 16 bases separated the two germline ends. The CDR3 has 16 residues. Looked up from germline, CDR1 is SGHRS and CDR2 is YFSETQ. CDR3 in amino acids: CASSSRGSPPTDTQYF. The DNA of the CDR3 is TGCGCCAGCAGCTCGCGAGGGTCTCCACCCACAGATACGCAGTATTTT.

This clonotype was detected ten times or more. The chain carries TRBV7-2 and TRBJ1-2; D call uncertain. The CDR3 sequence is 13 residues long. V lost 3 bases and J 6 bases, leaving 11 bases between the germline ends. Per germline, CDR1 SGHTA and CDR2 FQGNSA. Written as DNA, the CDR3 is TGTGCCAGCAGCTTCCTAGAGGCAAATGGCTACACCTTC. Protein: CASSFLEANGYTF.

This clonotype was observed at least ten times. The rearrangement links TRBV7-2 to TRBJ2-2, with 8 bases identical to TRBD2. The CDR3 spans 17 residues. The germline V gene has CDR1 SGHTA and CDR2 FQGNSA. V shed 4 bases and J 7 bases; nucleotides not matched to a gene: 14. The CDR3 here is CASSSGGRRGADGELFF. The CDR3 coding sequence is TGTGCCAGCAGCTCTGGCGGGAGGAGAGGGGCGGACGGGGAGCTGTTTTTT.

This clonotype showed up many times. The rearrangement joins TRBV20-1 to TRBJ2-1; D might be TRBD2 (6 bases). V lost 0 bases, J lost 6 bases, and 12 bases lay in between. CDR1 and CDR2 from the germline V gene are DFQATT and SNEGSKA (reference sequence). The CDR3 is 14 amino acids. The CDR3 loop is CSAREGRTVNEQFF. The CDR3 DNA reads as TGCAGTGCTAGAGAGGGGAGGACGGTCAATGAGCAGTTCTTC.

On this clonotype: A much bigger clone sits one base away, suggesting this may be a read error. This rearrangement joins TRBV3-1 to TRBJ2-3; tentative D call: TRBD1 (6 bases). The CDR3 spans 14 residues. Germline V CDR1 and CDR2: LGHDT, YNNKEL (reference sequence). The CDR3 DNA reads TGTACCAGCAGCCTCACAGGGATCGGCGATACGCAGTATTTT. Its protein is CTSSLTGIGDTQYF.